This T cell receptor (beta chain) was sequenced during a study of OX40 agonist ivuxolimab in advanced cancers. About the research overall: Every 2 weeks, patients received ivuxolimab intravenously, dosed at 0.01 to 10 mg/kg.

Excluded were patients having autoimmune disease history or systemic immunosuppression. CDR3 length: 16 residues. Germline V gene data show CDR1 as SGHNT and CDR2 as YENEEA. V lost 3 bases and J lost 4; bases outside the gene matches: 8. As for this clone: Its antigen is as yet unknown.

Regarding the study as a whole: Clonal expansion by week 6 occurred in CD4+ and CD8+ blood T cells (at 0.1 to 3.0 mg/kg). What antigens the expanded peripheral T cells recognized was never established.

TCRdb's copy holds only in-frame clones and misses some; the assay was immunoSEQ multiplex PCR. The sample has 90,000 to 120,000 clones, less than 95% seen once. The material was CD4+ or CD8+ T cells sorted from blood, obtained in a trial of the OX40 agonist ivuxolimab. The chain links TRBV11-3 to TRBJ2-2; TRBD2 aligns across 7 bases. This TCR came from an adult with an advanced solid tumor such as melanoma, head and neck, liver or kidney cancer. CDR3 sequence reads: CASSFRSGKGTGELFF. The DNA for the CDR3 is TGTGCCAGCAGCTTTCGAAGCGGGAAAGGCACCGGGGAGCTGTTTTTT.